The clone carrying this TCR beta chain was picked up a small number of times. With 2 bases clipped from V and 2 bases from J, the junction kept 11 bases outside the gene matches. CDR3 length: 17 residues. Germline V gene sequence: CDR1 LGHNT, CDR2 FRNRAP. This sample was included in a study of blood T cell repertoires in COVID-19. Here immunoSEQ multiplex PCR was the method, and the copy in TCRdb shows in-frame clones only, minus some. The sample shows some 120,000 clones, approximately 82% of them seen only once. This TCR came from a man at least 80 years old with active or convalescent COVID-19. The chain links TRBV12-5 to TRBJ2-5, with TRBD2 matching over 7 bases. The sequenced material came from peripheral blood. DNA for the CDR3: TGTGCTAGTGGTTTGAGAGGGCGGGGGACGGTGCAAGAGACCCAGTACTTC. Translating gives CASGLRGRGTVQETQYF.